This T cell receptor beta chain was retrieved from a study of early T cells in non-severe SARS-CoV-2 infection. The overall study: The sequenced material was bulk RNA from unsorted whole blood, and its chains were unpaired. Findings of the study overall: Matching against VDJdb likely underestimated virus-specific expansions, favoring anti-spike CD8.

This CDR3 contains 18 residues. With V trimmed by 4 bases and J by 8 bases, 13 bases remained unmatched. The table lists this clonotype with many counts. Its specificity is not known. Unique molecular identifiers (one per individual cDNA molecule) were attached. Using its own MiXCR run on the 5' RACE reads, TCRdb lists one record per CDR3 protein. The sample consists of roughly 40,000 distinct CDR3 sequences, under 4.5% of them appearing once. The rearrangement uses TRBV12-3 or TRBV12-4 and TRBJ2-1, with 14 bases that match TRBD2. Sequences were obtained from whole blood. This clonotype was sampled from an adult who was a healthcare worker with PCR-confirmed SARS-CoV-2 infection or an uninfected control (not recorded which). CDR3 in amino acids: CASSSLEGLAGGQDEQFF. In nucleotides, the CDR3 is TGTGCCAGCAGTTCCCTGGAAGGACTAGCGGGAGGCCAAGATGAGCAGTTCTTC.